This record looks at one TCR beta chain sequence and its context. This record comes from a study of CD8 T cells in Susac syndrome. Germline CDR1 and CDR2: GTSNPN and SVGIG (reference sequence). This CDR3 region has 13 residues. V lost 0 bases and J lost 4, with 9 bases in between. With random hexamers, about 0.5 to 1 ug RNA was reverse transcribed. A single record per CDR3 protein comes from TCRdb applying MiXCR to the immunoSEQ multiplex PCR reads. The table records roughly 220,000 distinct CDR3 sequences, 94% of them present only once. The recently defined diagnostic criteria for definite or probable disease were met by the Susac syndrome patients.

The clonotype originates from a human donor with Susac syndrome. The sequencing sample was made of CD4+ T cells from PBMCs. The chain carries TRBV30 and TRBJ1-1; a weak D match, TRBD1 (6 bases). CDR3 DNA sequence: TGTGCCTGGAGTGTACAGGGCACCACTGAAGCTTTCTTT. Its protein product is CAWSVQGTTEAFF. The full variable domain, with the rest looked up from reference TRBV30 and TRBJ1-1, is SQTIHQWPATLVQPVGSPLSLECTVEGTSNPNLYWYRQAAGRGLQLLFYSVGIGQISSEVPQNLSASRPQDRQFILSSKKLLLSDSGFYLCAWSVQGTTEAFFGQGTRLTVV.